Below, 25 T cell receptor beta chains from the same sample are listed, as sequenced in a study of blood T cell repertoires in COVID-19. TCRdb's table, derived via immunoSEQ multiplex PCR, lists solely in-frame clones and lacks some. The table lists some 530,000 clones, 80% to 90% of them singletons. The sample taken for sequencing was peripheral blood. The receptors were gathered from a human donor in a cohort sampled during active COVID-19.

The V gene is TRBV19, the J gene TRBJ1-5, with D uncertain. There are 16 residues in the CDR3. Germline V gives CDR1 LNHDA, CDR2 SQIVND (reference sequence). V was cut by 3 bases and J by 6 bases, with 18 bases left in between. This chain's CDR3 is CASSISLRHGGQPQHF. Written as DNA, the CDR3 is TGTGCCAGTAGTATCAGTCTTCGCCATGGCGGTCAGCCCCAGCATTTT.

The rearrangement links TRBV5-6 to TRBJ2-7, with 11 bases matching TRBD1. The CDR3 contains 15 residues. CDR1 is SGHDT, CDR2 YYEEEE, per germline. The ends lost 4 bases at V and 3 bases at J; junction bases unmatched: 6. The CDR3 DNA sequence: TGTGCCAGCAGCCCGGGGACAGGGGGTATCTACGAGCAGTACTTC. This sequence encodes CASSPGTGGIYEQYF. The full variable domain, in which reference TRBV5-6 and TRBJ2-7 provide the parts outside the CDR3, is DAGVTQSPTHLIKTRGQQVTLRCSPKSGHDTVSWYQQALGQGPQFIFQYYEEEERQRGNFPDRFSGHQFPNYSSELNVNALLLGDSALYLCASSPGTGGIYEQYFGPGTRLTVT.

The chain has TRBV24-1 and TRBJ2-2, with D unresolved. The CDR3 is made up of 16 amino acids. Trimming removed 3 bases from V and 2 bases from J, with 12 bases in between. Germline V gene lookup returns CDR1 KGHDR and CDR2 SFDVKD. The CDR3 sequence is CATSDPARENTGELFF. CDR3 bases: TGTGCCACCAGTGATCCGGCTAGAGAAAACACCGGGGAGCTGTTTTTT.

This rearrangement joins TRBV27 to TRBJ1-4; 7 bases are a match to TRBD1. The V gene's germline CDR1 is MNHEY and CDR2 SMNVEV (reference sequence). The CDR3 contains 14 residues. Unmatched junction bases numbered 4, after V lost 4 bases and J lost 5 bases. DNA of the CDR3: TGTGCCAGCAGTTCTGCAGGGGGGAATGAAAAACTGTTTTTT. Amino acids: CASSSAGGNEKLFF.

This clone was recorded a few times. The chain joins TRBV18 to TRBJ1-5, with TRBD1 matching 9 bases. Unmatched junction bases numbered 7, after V lost 3 bases and J lost 1 base. The CDR3 has 17 residues. CDR1 and CDR2 (germline): KGHSH, LQKENI. CDR3 coding DNA: TGTGCCAGCTCACCCCTCGCGGACAGGGGAAGCAATCAGCCCCAGCATTTT. Translation gives CASSPLADRGSNQPQHF.

The V and J genes are TRBV5-6 and TRBJ1-4, with TRBD1 identical over 9 bases. Per the germline V gene, CDR1 is SGHDT and CDR2 is YYEEEE. V dropped 5 bases and J dropped 5; count of bases not matched to a gene: 10. The CDR3 has 16 residues. In DNA form, the CDR3 reads TGTGCCAGCAGTCCGGGACAGGGACGTCCGAATGAAAAACTGTTTTTT. Translation: CASSPGQGRPNEKLFF.

The chain joins TRBV19 to TRBJ2-7; TRBD1 agrees at 12 bases. Trimming removed 6 bases from V and 5 bases from J; junction bases left unmatched: 5. This CDR3 has 14 residues. Germline values: CDR1 LNHDA, CDR2 SQIVND (reference sequence). The CDR3 is CASSNRDRGHEQYF. The CDR3 coding sequence is TGTGCCAGTAGCAACCGGGACAGGGGGCACGAGCAGTACTTC.

The chain carries TRBV24-1 and TRBJ2-1; 8 bases are shared with TRBD1. Germline values: CDR1 KGHDR, CDR2 SFDVKD. The CDR3 is 15 amino acids. The junction had 4 bases not matched to a gene; V was cut back by 1 base and J by 6 bases. CDR3 DNA sequence: TGTGCCACCAGTGATTTCATCAGGGGGCGCAATGAGCAGTTCTTC. Translated, it gives CATSDFIRGRNEQFF.

The chain links TRBV11-3 to TRBJ2-5; the D gene is possibly TRBD2 (5 bases). The CDR3 contains 14 residues. From germline, CDR1 is SGHNT and CDR2 YENEEA. Trimming took off 5 bases at V and 1 base at J, with 11 bases between the two ends. The CDR3: CASSHQRSQETQYF. The DNA for the CDR3 is TGTGCCAGCAGCCATCAGCGGTCCCAAGAGACCCAGTACTTC.

The J gene is TRBJ1-1, the V gene TRBV7-2; 8 nucleotides line up with TRBD1. The germline CDR1 and CDR2 sequences are SGHTA and FQGNSA. This CDR3 has 15 amino acids. With V trimmed by 4 bases and J by 5 bases, 9 bases remained unmatched. CDR3: CASSSQGAEWTEAFF. Written as DNA, the CDR3 is TGTGCCAGCAGCTCCCAGGGGGCGGAGTGGACTGAAGCTTTCTTT.

This rearrangement joins TRBV11-1 to TRBJ1-1; D not resolved. This CDR3 spans 13 amino acids. CDR1 is SGHAT and CDR2 is FQDESV in the germline V gene (reference sequence). V was trimmed by 3 bases and J by 1 base, leaving 6 bases between them. The CDR3, as DNA: TGTGCCAGCAGCTTTTACGGGAACACTGAAGCTTTCTTT. This encodes CASSFYGNTEAFF.

In this sample, this clone turned up once. The chain links TRBV7-2 to TRBJ1-4; unclear D gene. Germline CDR1 SGHTA, CDR2 FQGNSA. V was clipped by 0 bases and J by 8 bases, with 13 bases between them. The CDR3 is made up of 15 amino acids. CDR3 sequence reads: CASSLAIGEAEKLFF. Here the CDR3 DNA reads TGTGCCAGCAGCTTAGCTATCGGGGAAGCCGAAAAACTGTTTTTT. The full variable domain, rest sourced from reference TRBV7-2 and TRBJ1-4, is GAGVSQSPSNKVTEKGKDVELRCDPISGHTALYWYRQSLGQGLEFLIYFQGNSAPDKSGLPSDRFSAERTGGSVSTLTIQRTQQEDSAVYLCASSLAIGEAEKLFFGSGTQLSVL.

The CDR3 region is CASSQWRDRSNSPLHF. In nucleotides, the CDR3 is TGTGCCAGCAGCCAATGGAGGGATCGGTCTAATTCACCCCTCCACTTT. The chain links TRBV3-1 (or the pseudogene TRBV3-2) to TRBJ1-6; D remains ambiguous. The CDR3 covers 16 residues. Trimming shortened V by 2 bases and J by 6 bases, and 14 bases separated the two germline ends. Germline loops: CDR1 LGHDT, CDR2 YNNKEL (reference sequence).

The rearrangement links TRBV6-5 to TRBJ1-3; perhaps TRBD1 as D (6 bases). The CDR3 is made up of 15 amino acids. The germline V gene has CDR1 MNHEY and CDR2 SVGAGI. Trimming removed 5 bases at V and 4 bases at J, with 15 bases between. The DNA for the CDR3 is TGTGCCAGCAGTCCCGACAGGAATCCAGGAAACACCATATATTTT. Its translation: CASSPDRNPGNTIYF.

The V call is TRBV24-1, the J call TRBJ2-5; D is possibly TRBD1 (5 bases). The germline V gene encodes CDR1 KGHDR and CDR2 SFDVKD. The CDR3 has 15 residues. The V end lost 5 bases, the J end lost 2 bases, and 14 bases lay between the germline ends. The CDR3 sequence: CATSVSRKGQETQYF. The CDR3 DNA sequence: TGTGCCACCAGTGTCTCCAGGAAGGGGCAAGAGACCCAGTACTTC.

The J gene is TRBJ1-1, the V gene TRBV6-6, with 8 nucleotides matching TRBD1. The CDR3 contains 14 residues. Germline V gene lookup returns CDR1 MNHNY and CDR2 SVGAGI (reference sequence). The J segment lost 1 base and the V segment lost 7 bases, leaving 5 bases of the junction unmatched. CDR3 sequence: CASTRGQANTEAFF. The CDR3 DNA sequence: TGTGCCAGCACTAGGGGACAGGCGAACACTGAAGCTTTCTTT.

The chain employs TRBV5-1 and TRBJ1-2, with TRBD1 matching over 8 bases. V lost 0 bases and J lost 6; bases outside the gene matches: 7. Germline loops: CDR1 SGHRS, CDR2 YFSETQ. The CDR3 runs 15 residues. CDR3 coding DNA: TGCGCCAGCAGCTTGGTTACAGGGGGAAGAGATGGCTACACCTTC. Residues: CASSLVTGGRDGYTF.

The V call is TRBV11-2, the J call TRBJ1-4; D is perhaps TRBD1 (6 bases). V lost 4 bases, J lost 4 bases, and 13 bases lay in between. CDR3 size: 15 residues. In germline, CDR1 is SGHAT, CDR2 FQNNGV. The CDR3 loop is CASSSSRGGNEKLFF. In DNA, the CDR3 is TGTGCCAGCAGCTCGTCGCGAGGGGGTAATGAAAAACTGTTTTTT.

The genes are TRBV25-1 and TRBJ2-5; D remains unclear. This CDR3 has 13 amino acids. Germline V gene data show CDR1 as MGHDK and CDR2 as SYGVNS. The germline V and J ends were trimmed by 5 bases and 2 bases, with 9 bases remaining between them. In DNA, the CDR3 is TGTGCCAGCAGTTGGGCAGGTCAAGAGACCCAGTACTTC. The encoded protein is CASSWAGQETQYF.

The V gene is TRBV28, the J gene TRBJ2-4; D remains unclear. This CDR3 has 15 amino acids. V was clipped by 5 bases and J by 0 bases, with 11 bases between them. CDR1 MDHEN and CDR2 SYDVKM come from the germline V gene. The CDR3, as DNA: TGTGCCAGCAGTCTACGACTGACAGCCAAAAACATTCAGTACTTC. Its translation is CASSLRLTAKNIQYF.

In its sample, this clone was seen once. The rearrangement uses TRBV6-2 or TRBV6-3 and TRBJ2-6; D is ambiguous. Germline CDR1 reads MNHEY; CDR2 reads SVGEGT. V was pared by 4 bases and J by 0 bases, with 7 bases between. CDR3 size: 15 residues. In DNA form, the CDR3 reads TGTGCCAGCAGTTCGTCCGGCTCTGGGGCCAACGTCCTGACTTTC. It encodes CASSSSGSGANVLTF.

The rearrangement joins TRBV28 to TRBJ1-2; D might be TRBD1 (5 bases). This CDR3 contains 13 residues. CDR1 MDHEN and CDR2 SYDVKM come from the germline V gene. Trimming removed 5 bases from V and 7 bases from J, with 14 bases in between. The CDR3 region is CASSPVRVGGYTF. CDR3 coding DNA: TGTGCCAGCAGTCCGGTCAGGGTTGGTGGCTACACCTTC.

This clone has just one count. The V gene is TRBV28, the J gene TRBJ2-5; D ambiguous. Germline loops: CDR1 MDHEN, CDR2 SYDVKM. The CDR3 spans 12 residues. V gave up 4 bases and J gave up 5 bases, with 8 bases separating them. The CDR3 spells CASSYYGETQYF. For the CDR3, the DNA is TGTGCCAGCAGTTACTACGGGGAGACCCAGTACTTC. Variable domain in full (rest from reference TRBV28 and TRBJ2-5): DVKVTQSSRYLVKRTGEKVFLECVQDMDHENMFWYRQDPGLGLRLIYFSYDVKMKEKGDIPEGYSVSREKKERFSLILESASTNQTSMYLCASSYYGETQYFGPGTRLLVL.

The rearrangement joins TRBV9 to TRBJ1-1; no clear D gene. V was pared by 4 bases and J by 3 bases, with 10 bases between. The CDR3 is 13 residues long. Germline V lookup: CDR1 SGDLS, CDR2 YYNGEE. CDR3 residues: CASSPRVDTEAFF. In DNA, the CDR3 is TGTGCCAGCAGCCCCCGGGTGGACACTGAAGCTTTCTTT.

J is TRBJ2-7 and V is TRBV7-2; 10 bases are shared with TRBD2. With 1 base clipped from V and 5 bases from J, the junction kept 2 bases outside the gene matches. Germline CDR1 reads SGHTA; CDR2 reads FQGNSA. There are 14 residues in the CDR3. The DNA of the CDR3 is TGTGCCAGCAGCTTAGTACTAGCGGGAAACGAGCAGTACTTC. This translates into CASSLVLAGNEQYF.